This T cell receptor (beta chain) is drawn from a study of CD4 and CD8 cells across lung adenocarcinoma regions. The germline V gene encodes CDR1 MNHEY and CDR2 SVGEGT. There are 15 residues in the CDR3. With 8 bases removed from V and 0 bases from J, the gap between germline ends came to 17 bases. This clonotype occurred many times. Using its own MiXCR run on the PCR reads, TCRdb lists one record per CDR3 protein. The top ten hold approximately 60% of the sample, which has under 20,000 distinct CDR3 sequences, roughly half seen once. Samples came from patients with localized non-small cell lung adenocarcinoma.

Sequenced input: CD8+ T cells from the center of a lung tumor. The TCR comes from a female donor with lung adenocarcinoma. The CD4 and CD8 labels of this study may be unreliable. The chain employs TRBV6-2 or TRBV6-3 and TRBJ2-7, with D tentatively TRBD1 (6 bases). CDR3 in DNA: TGTGCCAGCGACCTAAGGCCGGGACACTCCTACGAGCAGTACTTC. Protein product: CASDLRPGHSYEQYF.